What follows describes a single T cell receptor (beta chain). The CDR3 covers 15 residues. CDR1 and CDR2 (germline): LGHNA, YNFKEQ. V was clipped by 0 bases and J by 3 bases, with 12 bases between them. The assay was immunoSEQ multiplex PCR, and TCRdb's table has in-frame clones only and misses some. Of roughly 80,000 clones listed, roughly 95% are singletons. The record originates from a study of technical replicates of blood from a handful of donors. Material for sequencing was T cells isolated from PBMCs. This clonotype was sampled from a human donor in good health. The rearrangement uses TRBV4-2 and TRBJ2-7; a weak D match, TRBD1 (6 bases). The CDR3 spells CASSQEPGVLYEQYF. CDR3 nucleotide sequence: TGTGCCAGCAGCCAAGAGCCAGGGGTCCTCTACGAGCAGTACTTC.